The TCR beta chain under discussion was sequenced for a study of T cells in Graves' hyperthyroidism and ophthalmopathy. Study observations and caveats: The authors' 13 V-J model separated ophthalmopathy from stable hyperthyroidism.

Amplified TCR beta CDR3 regions came from RNA transcripts. Using the HTBI primer set, a first-round RT-PCR was run on the TCR CDR3. TCRdb fed the multiplex PCR reads into MiXCR, producing one record per CDR3 protein. This repertoire shows approximately 400,000 distinct CDR3 sequences, about an eighth found once; its top ten account for 25% to 30%. Worth noting for this clonotype: Its matching antigen is unknown.

The ends lost 5 bases at V and 5 bases at J; junction bases unmatched: 8. Germline CDR1 and CDR2: SGHRS and YFSETQ. This CDR3 is 14 amino acids long. The chain joins TRBV5-1 to TRBJ1-1; 8 bases map to TRBD1. This TCR derives from a man aged 50 to 60 with Graves' ophthalmopathy. The sequencing input was blood. The CDR3: CASRTTGENTEAFF. The DNA of the CDR3 is TGCGCCAGCAGAACGACAGGGGAAAATACTGAAGCTTTCTTT.